Sequencing of this T cell receptor beta chain was carried out in a study of PD-1 blockade in classical Hodgkin lymphoma. The study's findings and limits: Healthy donors were reported to have higher baseline TCR diversity than newly diagnosed patients. Factors driving the repertoire differences, possibly disease activity or prior therapy, remain undefined.

Time point of the sample: newly diagnosed, previously untreated cHL patient sample. This CDR3 region has 15 residues. The ends were cut back, 5 bases at V and 4 bases at J, with 14 bases in the middle. The germline V gene encodes CDR1 SGHTA and CDR2 FQGTGA. With regard to this clone: The antigen remains unidentified.

Clones were read by immunoSEQ multiplex PCR, and TCRdb kept only the in-frame ones, dropping some. The table includes tens of thousands of clones, about nine tenths detected once. The TCR originated in a human donor with classical Hodgkin lymphoma. The chain couples TRBV7-3 to TRBJ2-2; no firm D call. The sequenced material came from peripheral blood mononuclear cells (PBMCs). The CDR3 here is CASSHGRGGTGELFF. In DNA, the CDR3 is TGTGCCAGCAGCCACGGCCGTGGCGGCACCGGGGAGCTGTTTTTT.